This TCR beta chain comes out of a study of shared T cell receptors in the human thymus. Here immunoSEQ multiplex PCR was the method, and the copy in TCRdb shows in-frame clones only, minus some. The sample has some 720,000 clones, 88% seen once. The CDR3 is 14 residues long. Deletions cut 2 bases from V and 4 bases from J, with 11 bases between. CDR1 is SGHNT and CDR2 is YENEEA in the germline V gene. These sequences were also reported in another study, on human thymus T cells. This second study says: From resections taken during corrective heart surgery, the thymus tissue was obtained. Biased V and J segment usage appeared in thymus and peripheral blood. There were highly overlapping thymic repertoires among unrelated individuals, as related research reported.

This TCR was sampled from a boy in the first two years of life with a congenital heart defect. The V gene is TRBV11-3, the J gene TRBJ1-1; a weak D match, TRBD1 (6 bases). Specimen: thymocytes. The CDR3 sequence: CASSLNRAVTEAFF. The CDR3 coding sequence is TGTGCCAGCAGCTTAAACAGGGCGGTCACTGAAGCTTTCTTT. The variable domain in full, with the rest retrieved from reference TRBV11-3 and TRBJ1-1, is EAGVVQSPRYKIIEKKQPVAFWCNPISGHNTLYWYLQNLGQGPELLIRYENEEAVDDSQLPKDRFSAERLKGVDSTLKIQPAELGDSAVYLCASSLNRAVTEAFFGQGTRLTVV.